Below, 18 T cell receptor beta chains from the same sample are listed, as sequenced in a study of blood T cells in healthy people across ages. Alongside a J-beta primer mix, a sample-barcoded 5' primer served in a second PCR lasting about 6 to 11 cycles. TCRdb recomputed calls from the 5' RACE reads with MiXCR, one row per CDR3 protein. The table has about 680,000 distinct CDR3 sequences, more than 40% seen once. Material for sequencing was blood. The receptor source for this set is a woman aged 55 to 70 in good health.

This chain connects TRBV20-1 to TRBJ1-3; 10 bases are a match to TRBD1. V trimming: 6 bases; J trimming: 4 bases; junction bases outside the gene matches: 12. The germline CDR1 and CDR2 sequences are DFQATT and SNEGSKA (reference sequence). CDR3 size: 16 residues. CDR3 in amino acids: CSADPKTGGSGNTIYF. CDR3 nucleotide sequence: TGCAGTGCCGATCCAAAGACAGGGGGCTCAGGAAACACCATATATTTT.

The chain couples TRBV20-1 to TRBJ1-1; D uncertain. Looked up from germline, CDR1 is DFQATT and CDR2 is SNEGSKA (reference sequence). This CDR3 has 13 residues. Trimming removed 1 base at V and 3 bases at J, with 9 bases between. CDR3 sequence: CSARGWRYTEAFF. The DNA of the CDR3 is TGCAGTGCTAGAGGATGGCGGTACACTGAAGCTTTCTTT.

The chain has TRBV20-1 and TRBJ2-1; 7 positions agree with TRBD2. The CDR3 is 15 amino acids. With 0 bases clipped from V and 1 base from J, the junction kept 3 bases outside the gene matches. Germline V gene sequence: CDR1 DFQATT, CDR2 SNEGSKA (reference sequence). This CDR3 is CSARERGGSYNEQFF. CDR3 nucleotide sequence: TGCAGTGCTAGAGAGAGGGGAGGGTCCTACAATGAGCAGTTCTTC.

The V call is TRBV3-1, the J call TRBJ2-3, with 7 bases identical to TRBD1. Unmatched junction bases numbered 15, after V lost 4 bases and J lost 2 bases. Germline V gene lookup returns CDR1 LGHDT and CDR2 YNNKEL (reference sequence). There are 18 residues in the CDR3. The CDR3 coding sequence is TGTGCCAGCAGCCCTCCGCCGACTGACAGGGCCTACACAGATACGCAGTATTTT. This codes for CASSPPPTDRAYTDTQYF.

The chain couples TRBV7-6 to TRBJ1-1; 9 bases are a match to TRBD1. With V trimmed by 4 bases and J by 4 bases, 10 bases remained unmatched. Germline V lookup: CDR1 SGHVS, CDR2 FNYEAQ. The CDR3 contains 16 residues. The CDR3 DNA reads as TGTGCCAGCAGCTCCCGGACAGGGGTTAGTGGCACTGAAGCTTTCTTT. The encoded protein is CASSSRTGVSGTEAFF.

This chain links TRBV20-1 with TRBJ2-3, with TRBD1 as a possible D gene (6 bases). The germline V gene encodes CDR1 DFQATT and CDR2 SNEGSKA (reference sequence). Trimming left V 6 bases short and J 0 bases short, with 10 bases between. The CDR3 extends over 13 amino acids. Here the CDR3 DNA reads TGCAGTGCCCTGGACAGCAGCACAGATACGCAGTATTTT. Translation: CSALDSSTDTQYF.

This chain connects TRBV20-1 to TRBJ1-1; D unresolved. The V and J ends lost 0 bases and 4 bases respectively, with 12 bases between them. The CDR3 sequence is 14 residues long. CDR1 is DFQATT, CDR2 SNEGSKA, per germline (reference sequence). The CDR3 bases are TGCAGTGCTAGAGATATAATAGCAGGCACTGAAGCTTTCTTT. Residues: CSARDIIAGTEAFF.

This clonotype was seen once. Relative to the germline gene, one junction end is altered; a read error may explain this. V and J are TRBV20-1 and TRBJ2-3; TRBD2 agrees at 7 bases. Germline V CDR1 and CDR2: DFQATT, SNEGSKA (reference sequence). The CDR3 has 15 amino acids. The CDR3 region has the DNA TGCAGTGCTAGAGAACCAGCGGGAAGGCCAGATTCGCAGTATTTT. Its translation is CSAREPAGRPDSQYF.

This clonotype was observed at least ten times. The gene calls are TRBV7-9 and TRBJ2-5, with 10 nucleotides matching TRBD2. V trimming: 5 bases; J trimming: 1 base; junction bases outside the gene matches: 7. Germline V gives CDR1 SEHNR, CDR2 FQNEAQ (reference sequence). This CDR3 has 16 residues. The CDR3 loop is CASSPGLADPQETQYF. CDR3 nucleotides: TGTGCCAGCAGCCCTGGACTAGCGGACCCCCAAGAGACCCAGTACTTC.

V usage is TRBV30 and J usage is TRBJ1-2; 7 bases match TRBD1. V was clipped by 2 bases and J by 5 bases; unmatched bases: 5. This CDR3 has 13 residues. The V gene's germline CDR1 is GTSNPN and CDR2 SVGIG (reference sequence). The CDR3 sequence is CAWSRDSDYGYTF. The CDR3, as DNA: TGTGCCTGGAGTCGGGACAGCGATTATGGCTACACCTTC.

This clonotype was seen a handful of times. V is TRBV7-3 and J is TRBJ2-7; D gene uncertain. The DNA matches TRBJ2-5 better at its end, which makes the J call doubtful. The CDR3 is 13 residues long. Germline assignment: CDR1 SGHTA and CDR2 FQGTGA. The CDR3 bases are TGTGCCAGCAGCGGCTCCCTCCAAGAGACCCAGTACTTC. This sequence encodes CASSGSLQETQYF.

The chain combines TRBV6-1 with TRBJ1-1; 9 positions agree with TRBD1. Germline CDR1 MNHNS, CDR2 SASEGT. V shed 6 bases and J 4 bases; nucleotides not matched to a gene: 12. The CDR3 contains 16 residues. The CDR3 loop reads CASREGQGWGGTEAFF. CDR3 bases: TGTGCCAGCAGGGAGGGACAGGGATGGGGTGGCACTGAAGCTTTCTTT.

In its sample, this clonotype was seen a few times. The chain joins TRBV5-1 to TRBJ2-3, with 7 bases matching TRBD1. Germline loops: CDR1 SGHRS, CDR2 YFSETQ. CDR3 length: 15 amino acids. With 2 bases clipped from V and 6 bases from J, the junction kept 9 bases outside the gene matches. The CDR3 protein is CASSFSNRGADTQYF. The CDR3 DNA is TGCGCCAGCAGCTTCTCAAACAGGGGAGCGGATACGCAGTATTTT.

This clonotype was counted a single time. The V gene is TRBV15, the J gene TRBJ2-1; 12 bases match TRBD1. The CDR3 totals 16 residues. The V and J ends lost 0 bases and 9 bases, in that order; junction bases with no gene match: 6. Germline CDR1 is LNHNV and CDR2 is YYDKDF (reference sequence). CDR3 residues: CATSRDYGTGGSEQFF. The CDR3, as DNA: TGTGCCACCAGCAGAGATTATGGGACAGGGGGCAGTGAGCAGTTCTTC.

In regard to this clonotype: An end of the junction does not agree with germline; a read error may underlie this. This chain joins TRBV6-5 and TRBJ2-7, with a possible D match to TRBD2 (5 bases). Germline-derived CDR1 and CDR2 are MNHEY and SVGAGI. This CDR3 spans 14 amino acids. Here the CDR3 DNA reads TGTGCCAGCAGTACAAGCGGCCACTCCTACGAGCTGTACTTC. It translates to CASSTSGHSYELYF.

Concerning this clonotype: It may be a read error: a sequence one base away is much more abundant. The chain couples TRBV20-1 to TRBJ2-7, with 9 bases fitting TRBD1. J gave up 2 bases and V 1 base, and 6 bases lay outside the gene matches. Germline V gene data show CDR1 as DFQATT and CDR2 as SNEGSKA (reference sequence). The CDR3 covers 15 residues. The CDR3: CSARGWGTGTYEQYF. The CDR3 DNA is TGCAGTGCTAGAGGTTGGGGGACAGGGACCTACGAGCAGTACTTC.

V and J are TRBV5-1 and TRBJ2-5, with 7 bases that match TRBD1. Germline values: CDR1 SGHRS, CDR2 YFSETQ. This CDR3 spans 14 amino acids. The V and J ends lost 5 bases and 5 bases, in that order; junction bases with no gene match: 9. For the CDR3, the DNA is TGCGCCAGCAGTCCAACCGACAGGGTGGAGACCCAGTACTTC. Its translation: CASSPTDRVETQYF.

The rearrangement joins TRBV4-3 to TRBJ1-2; TRBD1 agrees at 8 bases. J was trimmed by 5 bases and V by 0 bases; bases with no gene match: 8. The CDR3 consists of 16 residues. Germline lookup yields CDR1 LGHNA and CDR2 YSLEER. Here the CDR3 reads CASSQDQRTGFYGYTF. CDR3 in DNA: TGCGCCAGCAGCCAAGATCAAAGGACAGGGTTTTATGGCTACACCTTC.